These T cell receptor beta chains were read from a single sample in a study of response to subunit inactivated influenza vaccine. A single record per CDR3 protein comes from TCRdb applying MiXCR to the RT-PCR reads. The sample has around 750,000 distinct CDR3 sequences, 20% to 25% seen once. This sample comprised PBMCs from blood, obtained 4 to 6 days after vaccination. These receptors were obtained from a man between 50 and 59 years old who received an inactivated influenza vaccine. CDR3s include the opening cysteine and the closing phenylalanine or tryptophan. A D gene is named only where the DNA matches it firmly. Rows give clone size only sometimes, using once, few, many, or a class for an expanded clone.

D	V	size	J	DNA	CDR3
.	TRBV18	few	TRBJ2-7	TGTGCCAGCTCAACCAGCAGTCCCTACGAGCAGTACTTC	CASSTSSPYEQYF
TRBD1	TRBV10-3	.	TRBJ2-7	TGTGCCACCCAGGGGGGGACAGGGGACTACGAGCAGTACTTC	CATQGGTGDYEQYF
TRBD1	TRBV6-1	.	TRBJ2-7	TGTGCCAGCATTCCCAGGACAGGGGACGAGCAGTACTTC	CASIPRTGDEQYF
TRBD1	TRBV20-1	.	TRBJ2-6	TGCAGTGCTATCGGGCCGGGACAGACCTTATCTGGGGCCAACGTCCTGACTTTC	CSAIGPGQTLSGANVLTF
TRBD2	TRBV7-2	.	TRBJ2-5	TGTGCCAGCAGCTTGGGACTAGCGTCCCGAGAGACCCAGTACTTC	CASSLGLASRETQYF
.	TRBV28	few	TRBJ2-3	TGTGCCAGCAGACCGGGACCCGCGGATACGCAGTATTTT	CASRPGPADTQYF
TRBD2	TRBV5-1	few	TRBJ2-7	TGCGCCAGCAGCTTTTCTACTAGCGGGATCTACGAGCAGTACTTC	CASSFSTSGIYEQYF
TRBD2	TRBV11-2	.	TRBJ2-1	TGTGCCAGCAGCTTAAAGCCCCTAGCGGGGTACCTCAGCTCCTACAATGAGCAGTTCTTC	CASSLKPLAGYLSSYNEQFF
.	TRBV5-1	.	TRBJ1-4	TGCGCCAGCAGCTTGGAGGGGAGAGGAGAAAAACTGTTTTTT	CASSLEGRGEKLFF
.	TRBV7-2	.	TRBJ1-1	TGTGCCAGCAGCTTAATCGGGGCGAACACTGAAGCTTTCTTT	CASSLIGANTEAFF
.	TRBV5-1	few	TRBJ2-5	TGCGCCAGCCGGAAGGAAGAGACCCAGTACTTC	CASRKEETQYF